A selection of T cell receptor beta chains follows, all from one sample in a study of CD8+ T cells in alopecia areata. The data were produced by immunoSEQ multiplex PCR, yet TCRdb's version contains in-frame clones alone and is incomplete. This table holds 200,000 to 250,000 clones, about three fifths found once. This specimen was CD4+ T cells sorted from blood, taken at week 4, from a patient treated with tofacitinib. These receptor sequences come from a human donor with alopecia areata. The CDR3 runs from the conserved cysteine through the conserved F or W. The order of the fields is CDR3 length, clone size, V gene, D gene, J gene, CDR3 DNA, CDR3 protein. A D gene is named only where the DNA matches it firmly. Clone size appears in some rows only: once, few, many, or a class for an expanded clone.

length: 14; size: NA; V: TRBV2; D: NA; J: TRBJ2-3; DNA: TGTGCCAGCCAGAATGGGGTTAGGACAGATACGCAGTATTTT; CDR3: CASQNGVRTDTQYF
length: 15; size: once; V: TRBV5-1; D: TRBD2; J: TRBJ2-7; DNA: TGCGCCAGCAGCACTATGACTAGCGGTAACTACGAGCAGTACTTC; CDR3: CASSTMTSGNYEQYF
length: 17; size: NA; V: TRBV2; D: NA; J: TRBJ1-4; DNA: TGTGCCAGCAGTGAGTTTGGACCCACTCAAAATAATGAAAAACTGTTTTTT; CDR3: CASSEFGPTQNNEKLFF
length: 15; size: NA; V: TRBV9; D: NA; J: TRBJ1-2; DNA: TGTGCCAGCAGCGCAGAGGGAGGGAACTACTATGGCTACACCTTC; CDR3: CASSAEGGNYYGYTF
length: 8; size: NA; V: TRBV30; D: NA; J: TRBJ2-7; DNA: TGTGCCTGGAACGAGCAGTACTTC; CDR3: CAWNEQYF
length: 14; size: few; V: TRBV25-1; D: NA; J: TRBJ2-6; DNA: TGTGCCAGCAGTGATAGTTCTGGGGCCAACGTCCTGACTTTC; CDR3: CASSDSSGANVLTF
length: 15; size: NA; V: TRBV9; D: TRBD2; J: TRBJ2-2; DNA: TGTGCCAGCAGCGTAGCAGCGGGGGATCCCGGGGAGCTGTTTTTT; CDR3: CASSVAAGDPGELFF
length: 14; size: NA; V: TRBV30; D: NA; J: TRBJ1-2; DNA: TGTGCCTGGATTCCCGGGGGCGTTTTCTATGGCTACACCTTC; CDR3: CAWIPGGVFYGYTF
length: 15; size: NA; V: TRBV5-4; D: NA; J: TRBJ1-6; DNA: TGTGCCAGCAGCTTGGGGGGGACGCAGAATTCACCCCTCCACTTT; CDR3: CASSLGGTQNSPLHF
length: 12; size: NA; V: TRBV23-1; D: NA; J: TRBJ1-1; DNA: TGCGCCAGCAGTCTCGTGAACACTGAAGCTTTCTTT; CDR3: CASSLVNTEAFF
length: 12; size: NA; V: TRBV30; D: NA; J: TRBJ2-5; DNA: TGTGCCTGGAGCGCAGCCTGGACAGTAAAGTACTTC; CDR3: CAWSAAWTVKYF
length: 15; size: NA; V: TRBV2; D: TRBD1; J: TRBJ1-6; DNA: TGTGCCAGCAGGGATCGGACAGGGTGGAGTTCACCCCTCCACTTT; CDR3: CASRDRTGWSSPLHF
length: 13; size: few; V: TRBV7-2; D: TRBD1; J: TRBJ2-7; DNA: TGTGCCAGCAGCGTGACAGGGCAGTACGAGCAGTACTTC; CDR3: CASSVTGQYEQYF
length: 16; size: NA; V: TRBV5-6; D: TRBD2; J: TRBJ2-1; DNA: TGTGCCAGCAGCTTGTCGCCTAGCGGGGCGGGACGTGAGCAGTTCTTC; CDR3: CASSLSPSGAGREQFF
length: 12; size: NA; V: TRBV29-1; D: NA; J: TRBJ1-1; DNA: TGCAGCGTTGTGGGGGGATACACTGAAGCTTTCTTT; CDR3: CSVVGGYTEAFF
length: 14; size: once; V: TRBV18; D: NA; J: TRBJ2-7; DNA: TGTGCCAGCTCACCCCCGGGACGGCCCTACGAGCAGTACTTC; CDR3: CASSPPGRPYEQYF
length: 15; size: NA; V: TRBV11-2; D: NA; J: TRBJ1-4; DNA: TGTGCCAGCAGCTCTGTTGGGGGGGCCGGGGAAAAACTGTTTTTT; CDR3: CASSSVGGAGEKLFF
length: 15; size: few; V: TRBV2; D: TRBD1; J: TRBJ2-7; DNA: TGTGCCAGCAGGGAGGACAGGGGATTATCCTACGAGCAGTACTTC; CDR3: CASREDRGLSYEQYF
length: 12; size: NA; V: TRBV6-6; D: NA; J: TRBJ2-7; DNA: TGTGCCAGCAGTTATGGGACCCCCGAGCAGTACTTC; CDR3: CASSYGTPEQYF